The present T cell receptor beta chain was sequenced within a study of control samples from healthy donors and cancer patients. The protocol was immunoSEQ multiplex PCR, while the TCRdb copy is restricted to in-frame clones and leaves out a portion. The sample contains roughly 140,000 clones, about nine tenths of which appear only once. CDR1 and CDR2 (germline): MDHEN, SYDVKM. The CDR3 contains 17 residues. The V and J ends lost 5 bases and 5 bases, in that order; junction bases with no gene match: 16. V usage is TRBV28 and J usage is TRBJ2-5; 8 nucleotides align to TRBD1. Sequenced input: blood. The sequence derives from a man younger than 40 in good health. The CDR3 loop reads CASSRIGRTGKKETQYF. CDR3 DNA: TGTGCCAGCAGTCGGATCGGTCGGACAGGGAAAAAGGAGACCCAGTACTTC.